The 16 T cell receptor beta chains below come from one sample, sequenced in a study of T-cell reconstitution after alpha-beta-depleted transplantation in children. Library preparation (for TCRbeta) was performed with unique molecular identifiers. Using its own MiXCR run on the PCR reads, TCRdb lists one record per CDR3 protein. The sample has about 610,000 distinct CDR3 sequences; over 9.5% are singletons. The specimen was PBMCs from the stem cell graft donor, collected from the stem cell graft. These receptors were obtained from a human donor who donated a stem cell graft to a child with acute myeloid leukemia.

This clonotype was counted at least ten times. This chain connects TRBV7-9 to TRBJ2-7; TRBD1 or TRBD2 may be the D gene (5 bases each). The CDR3 extends over 12 amino acids. Germline CDR1 reads SEHNR; CDR2 reads FQNEAQ (reference sequence). V lost 5 bases and J lost 12, with 17 bases in between. This chain's CDR3 is CASSPGAHERYF. CDR3 coding DNA: TGTGCCAGCAGCCCCGGGGCCCACGAGAGGTACTTC.

This clonotype was seen many times. This chain joins TRBV29-1 and TRBJ2-1, with D unresolved. V lost 4 bases and J lost 5, with 15 bases in between. There are 14 residues in the CDR3. Germline V gene lookup returns CDR1 SQVTM and CDR2 ANQGSEA. CDR3 sequence reads: CSVVGPFLDNEQFF. The CDR3 region has the DNA TGCAGCGTTGTAGGGCCATTCCTAGACAATGAGCAGTTCTTC.

This clonotype was seen at least ten times. The chain carries TRBV7-2 and TRBJ1-1; the D is unclear. There are 16 residues in the CDR3. V was shortened by 2 bases and J by 4 bases, with 17 bases between the two germline ends. CDR1 is SGHTA and CDR2 is FQGNSA in the germline V gene. The CDR3 loop reads CASSLSERRPGTEAFF. The CDR3 nucleotides read TGTGCCAGCAGCTTATCGGAACGGCGCCCGGGCACTGAAGCTTTCTTT.

In its sample, this clonotype was seen many times. This sequence joins TRBV24-1 and TRBJ2-1; TRBD1 agrees at 7 bases. CDR1 KGHDR and CDR2 SFDVKD come from the germline V gene. This CDR3 has 17 amino acids. V gave up 3 bases and J gave up 8 bases; unmatched junction bases: 15. The DNA for the CDR3 is TGTGCCACCAGTGATAGTACAGGGGTCTCCGCGGTCGATGAGCAGTTCTTC. Encoded protein: CATSDSTGVSAVDEQFF.

The table lists this clonotype with a few counts. The chain has TRBV6-1 and TRBJ1-5, with D tentatively TRBD1 (6 bases). The CDR3 spans 15 residues. Germline loops: CDR1 MNHNS, CDR2 SASEGT. V was shortened by 6 bases and J by 0 bases, with 12 bases between the two germline ends. The chain's CDR3 is CASRPGQHSNQPQHF. The CDR3 coding sequence is TGTGCCAGCAGACCCGGACAGCATAGCAATCAGCCCCAGCATTTT.

The chain carries TRBV7-2 and TRBJ1-1; tentatively, D is TRBD1 (6 bases). Germline CDR1 is SGHTA and CDR2 is FQGNSA. Trimming left V 4 bases short and J 0 bases short, with 15 bases between. The CDR3 spans 16 residues. CDR3 sequence (DNA): TGTGCCAGCAGCTCCCGCCCAGGGGACATGAACACTGAAGCTTTCTTT. It translates to CASSSRPGDMNTEAFF.

CDR3 loop: CASSLDAGTDTQYF. CDR3 DNA: TGTGCCAGCAGCTTGGACGCTGGGACAGATACGCAGTATTTT. V is TRBV5-5 and J is TRBJ2-3, with no clear D. The germline V gene encodes CDR1 SGHKS and CDR2 YYEKEE (reference sequence). The CDR3 covers 14 residues. V lost 0 bases and J lost 3, with 8 bases in between.

CDR3 nucleotide sequence: TGTGCCAGCAGCCAAGGGACTAGCGGGAGAACTGAGCAGTTCTTC. Its translation: CASSQGTSGRTEQFF. V gene TRBV4-2 combines with J gene TRBJ2-1, with 13 bases that match TRBD2. With 1 base clipped from V and 9 bases from J, the junction kept 3 bases outside the gene matches. The CDR3 runs 15 residues. Germline CDR1 reads LGHNA; CDR2 reads YNFKEQ.

The chain employs TRBV20-1 and TRBJ2-7; D perhaps matches TRBD1 (5 bases). Trimming cost V 6 bases and J 5 bases, with 17 bases left between them. CDR1 is DFQATT and CDR2 is SNEGSKA in the germline V gene (reference sequence). This CDR3 comprises 13 residues. The CDR3 loop reads CSASIGVGHEQYF. CDR3 DNA sequence: TGCAGTGCGAGCATAGGGGTAGGGCACGAGCAGTACTTC.

This rearrangement joins TRBV7-8 to TRBJ2-7; TRBD2 agrees at 14 bases. The germline V gene encodes CDR1 SGHVS and CDR2 FQNEAQ. The CDR3 is made up of 15 amino acids. V lost 7 bases and J lost 6; bases outside the gene matches: 8. CDR3 bases: TGTGCCAGCATCAAAGGGACTAGCGGGAGAGGCGAGCAGTACTTC. Its translation: CASIKGTSGRGEQYF.

This clonotype was found many times. The CDR3 nucleotides read TGCAGTGTAAGCAGGGATTTCCCCAAAAACATTCAGTACTTC. This encodes CSVSRDFPKNIQYF. The rearrangement links TRBV20-1 to TRBJ2-4; TRBD1 is a possible D gene (5 bases). Germline loops: CDR1 DFQATT, CDR2 SNEGSKA (reference sequence). The CDR3 is 14 amino acids. The V and J ends lost 7 bases and 2 bases respectively, with 15 bases between them.

This clonotype occurred many times. J is TRBJ2-5 and V is TRBV12-3 or TRBV12-4; D not resolved. This CDR3 is 16 amino acids long. V lost 3 bases and J 1 base, leaving 15 bases between the germline ends. CDR3 sequence reads: CASSFRMAEIQETQYF. For the CDR3, the DNA is TGTGCCAGCAGTTTTAGGATGGCGGAAATCCAAGAGACCCAGTACTTC.

The rearrangement links TRBV7-9 to TRBJ1-3; perhaps TRBD1 as D (6 bases). CDR3 size: 14 residues. Germline CDR1 is SEHNR and CDR2 is FQNEAQ (reference sequence). V gave up 6 bases and J gave up 8 bases, with 17 bases separating them. The CDR3 loop reads CASRLGGAADTIYF. The DNA for the CDR3 is TGTGCCAGCAGACTGGGGGGGGCAGCGGACACCATATATTTT.

The CDR3 loop reads CASSWTSGMDEQFF. CDR3 nucleotides: TGTGCCAGCAGTTGGACTAGCGGGATGGATGAGCAGTTCTTC. J is TRBJ2-1 and V is TRBV2; 12 bases line up with TRBD2. The CDR3 loop spans 14 amino acids. V lost 5 bases to trimming and J lost 8 bases; unmatched junction nucleotides: 4. CDR1 is SNHLY and CDR2 is FYNNEI in the germline V gene.

In this sample, this clonotype turned up a few times. The rearrangement uses TRBV29-1 and TRBJ2-7; TRBD2 might be the D (5 bases). Trimming left V 7 bases short and J 7 bases short, with 14 bases between. The CDR3 is 11 amino acids. Germline-derived CDR1 and CDR2 are SQVTM and ANQGSEA. This CDR3 reads CSGTGVGEQYF. CDR3 DNA sequence: TGCAGCGGGACCGGGGTGGGGGAGCAGTACTTC.

This clonotype was counted many times. CDR3 region: CSASLAGLNEQFF. The CDR3 DNA sequence: TGCAGTGCTAGTCTAGCGGGACTCAATGAGCAGTTCTTC. The rearrangement uses TRBV20-1 and TRBJ2-1, with TRBD2 matching 9 bases. After removal of 3 bases from V and 6 bases from J, the junction contained 3 bases not matched to a gene. The germline CDR1 and CDR2 sequences are DFQATT and SNEGSKA (reference sequence). The CDR3 has 13 amino acids.